These T cell receptor beta chains were read from a single sample in a study of blood T cell repertoires in COVID-19. TCRdb's table, derived via immunoSEQ multiplex PCR, lists solely in-frame clones and lacks some. The profile shows approximately 350,000 clones, around 88% of them singletons. Material: peripheral blood. These receptors all stem from a woman aged 55-75 years with COVID-19, enrolled during active disease. Each CDR3 is given with its conserved first and last residue. Fields, in order: J gene, V gene, CDR3 protein.

j_call: TRBJ1-1
v_call: TRBV7-8
cdr3_aa: CASSFVTGGYEAFF

j_call: TRBJ1-2
v_call: TRBV7-2
cdr3_aa: CASGAGVNYGYTF

j_call: TRBJ2-7
v_call: TRBV5-8
cdr3_aa: CASSWSQGWTYEQYF

j_call: TRBJ1-1
v_call: TRBV7-9
cdr3_aa: CASSSSGRTEAFF

j_call: TRBJ1-1
v_call: TRBV7-9
cdr3_aa: CASSAEQGMNTEAFF

j_call: TRBJ2-7
v_call: TRBV6-2/TRBV6-3
cdr3_aa: CASSHRDPGGYEQYF

j_call: TRBJ2-2
v_call: TRBV6-4
cdr3_aa: CASSASPTGELFF

j_call: TRBJ1-1
v_call: TRBV28
cdr3_aa: CASSWDRGRGTEAFF

j_call: TRBJ1-2
v_call: TRBV9
cdr3_aa: CASSAIRDGGGDF

j_call: TRBJ2-3
v_call: TRBV12-3/TRBV12-4
cdr3_aa: CASRPTSTDTQYF

j_call: TRBJ2-7
v_call: TRBV5-6
cdr3_aa: CASTAWWDSASYEQYF

j_call: TRBJ1-1
v_call: TRBV3-1/TRBV3-2
cdr3_aa: CASSHGAGGFEAFF

j_call: TRBJ2-1
v_call: TRBV2
cdr3_aa: CASSGRGGLNEQFF

j_call: TRBJ1-1
v_call: TRBV19
cdr3_aa: CASSIGEKGAPAEAFF

j_call: TRBJ2-1
v_call: TRBV7-8
cdr3_aa: CASSLKSGGLGEQFF

j_call: TRBJ1-3
v_call: TRBV19
cdr3_aa: CASDSGGRVGNTIYF

j_call: TRBJ1-5
v_call: TRBV19
cdr3_aa: CASSSQASNQPQHF

j_call: TRBJ1-1
v_call: TRBV19
cdr3_aa: CASRSWAGMNTEAFF

j_call: TRBJ1-2
v_call: TRBV7-8
cdr3_aa: CASTAKGRSPYGYTF

j_call: TRBJ2-1
v_call: TRBV11-3
cdr3_aa: CASRRTGTVYNEQFF

j_call: TRBJ1-4
v_call: TRBV10-1
cdr3_aa: CASRIDRGTNEKLFF

j_call: TRBJ1-6
v_call: TRBV7-8
cdr3_aa: CASSRQAGADSPLHF

j_call: TRBJ1-2
v_call: TRBV6-5
cdr3_aa: CASSYSQGHYGYTF

j_call: TRBJ2-2
v_call: TRBV15
cdr3_aa: CATSSRGYAGELFF

j_call: TRBJ2-3
v_call: TRBV5-1
cdr3_aa: CASSLGVTRYTDTQYF

j_call: TRBJ2-1
v_call: TRBV30
cdr3_aa: CAWSWLLNEQFF

j_call: TRBJ2-1
v_call: TRBV5-1
cdr3_aa: CASRRSSYNEQFF

j_call: TRBJ1-1
v_call: TRBV12-5
cdr3_aa: CASGSSQGDTEAFF

j_call: TRBJ2-6
v_call: TRBV9
cdr3_aa: CASSTTSGLSGANVLTF

j_call: TRBJ2-7
v_call: TRBV19
cdr3_aa: CASSTGMRTGVSYEQYF

j_call: TRBJ1-2
v_call: TRBV30
cdr3_aa: CAWNERRGHGYTF

j_call: TRBJ2-2
v_call: TRBV27
cdr3_aa: CASSSGLAGGHRTGELFF

j_call: TRBJ1-2
v_call: TRBV2
cdr3_aa: CASRREYGYTF

j_call: TRBJ2-3
v_call: TRBV10-1
cdr3_aa: CASSEVLAGGPELWDTQYF

j_call: TRBJ2-3
v_call: TRBV30
cdr3_aa: CAWLLGDTDTQYF

j_call: TRBJ1-1
v_call: TRBV11-2
cdr3_aa: CASSSRDRTEAFF

j_call: TRBJ2-7
v_call: TRBV19
cdr3_aa: CASSIAPLPNEQYF

j_call: TRBJ2-3
v_call: TRBV5-1
cdr3_aa: CASSTGLAGGPDTQYF

j_call: TRBJ1-5
v_call: TRBV2
cdr3_aa: CASSAGQGHQPQHF

j_call: TRBJ2-5
v_call: TRBV18
cdr3_aa: CASSPTSGETQYF

j_call: TRBJ2-2
v_call: TRBV25-1
cdr3_aa: CASSRTGTNTGELFF

j_call: TRBJ2-3
v_call: TRBV7-6
cdr3_aa: CASSRLRAGGPADTQYF

j_call: TRBJ2-1
v_call: TRBV6-5
cdr3_aa: CASKTGTSGYNEQFF

j_call: TRBJ2-6
v_call: TRBV13
cdr3_aa: CASSPGRGGANVLTF

j_call: TRBJ1-1
v_call: TRBV6-5
cdr3_aa: CASTINRGTEAFF

j_call: TRBJ1-2
v_call: TRBV7-9
cdr3_aa: CASSAFRDRASYTF

j_call: TRBJ1-1
v_call: TRBV11-2
cdr3_aa: CASSSLAEAFF

j_call: TRBJ1-3
v_call: TRBV5-1
cdr3_aa: CASSQDREQNTIYF

j_call: TRBJ2-1
v_call: TRBV25-1
cdr3_aa: CASRTTAVGEQFF

j_call: TRBJ2-1
v_call: TRBV19
cdr3_aa: CASSFWETSGANEQFF

j_call: TRBJ2-5
v_call: TRBV18
cdr3_aa: CASSSIPGGQETQYF

j_call: TRBJ1-1
v_call: TRBV27
cdr3_aa: CASSFSGGYPNTEAFF

j_call: TRBJ1-5
v_call: TRBV9
cdr3_aa: CASSVGGGNQPQHF

j_call: TRBJ2-5
v_call: TRBV4-3
cdr3_aa: CASSQGGVRAQETQYF

j_call: TRBJ2-7
v_call: TRBV27
cdr3_aa: CASSSLQLAGKSSYEQYF

j_call: TRBJ1-5
v_call: TRBV30
cdr3_aa: CAWNRDSRPQHF

j_call: TRBJ2-3
v_call: TRBV9
cdr3_aa: CASSPRAPSALTDTQYF